This TCR beta chain is drawn from a study of T cell responses to AZD1222 COVID-19 vaccine. Overall study findings and caveats: Repertoires were obtained only post-peak T cell response. White British people made up most donors, females outnumbered males, and clonal diversity was possibly underestimated. Spike-specific TCR repertoires showed rising breadth and depth after two AZD1222 doses. Along spike, vaccine-associated CD4 TCRs were found throughout, with dominance at 160-218 and 743-854.

The germline V gene has CDR1 KGHDR and CDR2 SFDVKD. The CDR3 covers 12 residues. Trimming left V 2 bases short and J 5 bases short, with 3 bases between. Libraries were prepared by immunoSEQ multiplex PCR; TCRdb keeps only in-frame clonotypes and omits some of them. The table lists over 150,000 clones, about 87% of them singletons. Of note for this clone: The antigen is unknown.

This sequence joins TRBV24-1 and TRBJ2-1; D remains unclear. The source material was peripheral blood, sampled on day 0 of AZD1222 vaccination. The clonotype was recovered from an adult in good health. For the CDR3, the DNA is TGTGCCACCAGTGATTACGACAATGAGCAGTTCTTC. Amino acid sequence: CATSDYDNEQFF.